This record looks at one T cell receptor (beta chain) sequence and its context. This specimen belongs to a study of cytomegalovirus exposure and HLA in healthy donors. As for the study in general: The 95 to 150 validation repertoires were produced on the same platform as the roughly 720 repertoires of the first cohort. This was reported in a later analysis.

Trimming stripped 0 bases from V and 0 bases from J, with 13 bases between. Germline V gives CDR1 SGDLS, CDR2 YYNGEE. This CDR3 region has 18 residues. The table came from immunoSEQ multiplex PCR; TCRdb's copy has only in-frame clones and leaves some out. The sample includes roughly 76,000 clones, approximately 93% of them seen just once. This sequence was found in a man aged 18 to 29 in good health and CMV-seropositive. Material: PBMCs. The chain carries TRBV9 and TRBJ2-6; D gene ambiguous. The CDR3 bases are TGTGCCAGCAGCGTAGCTGGTCGCCCCAGCTCTGGGGCCAACGTCCTGACTTTC. Its protein product is CASSVAGRPSSGANVLTF.